Here is one T cell receptor beta chain with its context. The entry originates in a study of blood T cell repertoires in COVID-19. Study processing details: The authors estimated nucleated cell counts from reference gene primer amplification. Assay: immunoSEQ multiplex PCR; the TCRdb copy retains only in-frame clones and omits some. V and J calls and clone size are given by that table; D and trimming were obtained from the DNA. The sample carries around 77,000 clones, around 93% recorded once. The CDR3 runs to 17 residues. Germline values: CDR1 SGHRS, CDR2 YFSETQ. With 4 bases clipped from V and 5 bases from J, the junction kept 14 bases outside the gene matches.

The specimen sequenced was peripheral blood. The receptor was derived from a woman aged 60 to 75 with active COVID-19. V is TRBV5-1 and J is TRBJ2-1, with 8 bases aligning to TRBD1. DNA for the CDR3: TGCGCCAGCAGCCCGGGATCCGGGACAGGATCTCACAATGAGCAGTTCTTC. Its translation is CASSPGSGTGSHNEQFF.